The 24 T cell receptor beta chains given below trace back to one sample, sequenced in a study of blood T cell repertoires in COVID-19. The table came from immunoSEQ multiplex PCR; TCRdb's copy has only in-frame clones and leaves some out. The table includes 20,000 to 30,000 clones, 80% to 85% detected once. Sequenced material: peripheral blood. The source of these receptors is a human donor in a cohort sampled during active COVID-19.

V gene TRBV6-2 or TRBV6-3 combines with J gene TRBJ1-5; 7 bases map to TRBD1. The J call is uncertain, as TRBJ2-3 better fits the DNA end. This CDR3 spans 14 amino acids. Germline V gene lookup returns CDR1 MNHEY and CDR2 SVGEGT. This CDR3 reads CASSYSGGAGPQYF. CDR3 DNA: TGTGCCAGCAGTTACTCAGGGGGCGCCGGGCCCCAGTATTTT.

This clone has only a few counts. V is TRBV5-1 and J is TRBJ2-2; 8 bases match TRBD2. The V gene end was trimmed by 4 bases and the J gene end by 0 bases; junction bases not matched to a gene: 8. In germline, CDR1 is SGHRS, CDR2 YFSETQ. The CDR3 spans 17 residues. The CDR3: CASSLRSGGTNTGELFF. Here the CDR3 DNA reads TGCGCCAGCAGCCTACGTTCGGGGGGGACGAACACCGGGGAGCTGTTTTTT.

The rearrangement links TRBV6-4 to TRBJ2-1; 12 bases align to TRBD2. J was trimmed by 4 bases and V by 5 bases; bases with no gene match: 9. The CDR3 covers 17 residues. Germline CDR1 is MRHNA and CDR2 is SNTAGT. This CDR3 is CASSRTSGTGGYNEQFF. CDR3 in DNA: TGTGCCAGCAGTAGGACTAGCGGGACCGGCGGGTACAATGAGCAGTTCTTC.

The gene calls are TRBV5-1 and TRBJ1-2; D is unresolved. The CDR3 contains 12 residues. Germline V gene sequence: CDR1 SGHRS, CDR2 YFSETQ. V lost 3 bases to trimming and J lost 8 bases, with 11 bases between them. The CDR3 loop reads CASSSSQTGYTF. CDR3 nucleotide sequence: TGCGCCAGCAGCTCCAGTCAAACGGGCTACACCTTC.

This clone occurred a few times. V gene TRBV11-1 combines with J gene TRBJ2-2, with D tentatively TRBD1 (6 bases). The V end lost 8 bases, the J end lost 4 bases, and 11 bases lay between the germline ends. Per the germline V gene, CDR1 is SGHAT and CDR2 is FQDESV (reference sequence). The CDR3 has 13 residues. The CDR3 loop is CASGGQLTGELFF. The DNA of the CDR3 is TGTGCCAGCGGGGGACAACTCACCGGGGAGCTGTTTTTT.

This rearrangement joins TRBV11-3 to TRBJ1-1, with TRBD1 identical over 7 bases. The CDR3 is made up of 17 amino acids. Germline V gene lookup returns CDR1 SGHNT and CDR2 YENEEA. J was trimmed by 1 base and V by 5 bases; bases with no gene match: 13. The CDR3 nucleotides are TGTGCCAGCAGCCACACATCCCGACAGGGATGGAACACTGAAGCTTTCTTT. Translation gives CASSHTSRQGWNTEAFF.

Worth noting for this clone: Different DNA sequences within this sample yield the same CDR3. V is TRBV19 and J is TRBJ2-2; 8 bases map to TRBD2. CDR1 and CDR2 (germline): LNHDA, SQIVND (reference sequence). The CDR3 has 14 residues. J was trimmed by 6 bases and V by 1 base; bases with no gene match: 1. This CDR3 is CASSIAGGSGELFF. The CDR3 coding sequence is TGTGCCAGTAGTATAGCGGGAGGGTCCGGGGAGCTGTTTTTT.

V and J are TRBV7-8 and TRBJ1-1; a weak D match, TRBD1 (6 bases). Trimming removed 5 bases from V and 4 bases from J, with 14 bases in between. The CDR3 spans 14 residues. Germline assignment: CDR1 SGHVS and CDR2 FQNEAQ. Here the CDR3 reads CASSPEGGSTEAFF. As DNA, the CDR3 is TGTGCCAGCAGCCCCGAGGGGGGGAGCACTGAAGCTTTCTTT. The full variable domain, completed using reference TRBV7-8 and TRBJ1-1, is GAGVSQSPRYKVAKRGQDVALRCDPISGHVSLFWYQQALGQGPEFLTYFQNEAQLDKSGLPSDRFFAERPEGSVSTLKIQRTQQEDSAVYLCASSPEGGSTEAFFGQGTRLTVV.

This clone appeared a few times. V usage is TRBV15 and J usage is TRBJ2-1, with 8 bases that match TRBD1. Germline assignment: CDR1 LNHNV and CDR2 YYDKDF (reference sequence). The trim removed 1 base at V and 5 bases at J, leaving 1 base unmatched. The CDR3 spans 14 residues. CDR3 bases: TGTGCCACCAGCAGAGGACAGGGGAACAATGAGCAGTTCTTC. This sequence encodes CATSRGQGNNEQFF.

The chain recombines TRBV4-2 with TRBJ2-1, with TRBD2 matching 7 bases. CDR3 length equals 16 residues. Germline V CDR1 and CDR2: LGHNA, YNFKEQ. Losses at the gene ends were 4 bases for V and 7 bases for J; bases not matched to a gene: 13. The CDR3 region has the DNA TGTGCCAGCAGCCCTAGAACGCTAGCGGCAAAAAATGAGCAGTTCTTC. The encoded protein is CASSPRTLAAKNEQFF.

This clone was counted once. This chain links TRBV2 with TRBJ2-1; D is ambiguous. The CDR3 has 14 amino acids. Germline V lookup: CDR1 SNHLY, CDR2 FYNNEI. With 4 bases removed from V and 0 bases from J, the gap between germline ends came to 7 bases. CDR3: CASSGYSSYNEQFF. The CDR3 DNA is TGTGCCAGCAGTGGGTACAGCTCCTACAATGAGCAGTTCTTC. The variable domain in full, with the rest retrieved from reference TRBV2 and TRBJ2-1, is EPEVTQTPSHQVTQMGQEVILRCVPISNHLYFYWYRQILGQKVEFLVSFYNNEISEKSEIFDDQFSVERPDGSNFTLKIRSTKLEDSAMYFCASSGYSSYNEQFFGPGTRLTVL.

The gene calls are TRBV4-2 and TRBJ2-3, with 15 bases identical to TRBD2. Germline lookup yields CDR1 LGHNA and CDR2 YNFKEQ. The junction had 5 bases not matched to a gene; V was cut back by 1 base and J by 0 bases. The CDR3 runs to 19 residues. Here the CDR3 reads CASSQVGLAGGRSTDTQYF. The CDR3, as DNA: TGTGCCAGCAGCCAAGTCGGACTAGCGGGGGGGAGAAGCACAGATACGCAGTATTTT.

The V and J genes are TRBV7-8 and TRBJ2-3; D might be TRBD2 (6 bases). Germline V CDR1 and CDR2: SGHVS, FQNEAQ. The CDR3 runs to 18 residues. The V and J ends lost 7 bases and 0 bases respectively, with 23 bases between them. The CDR3 loop reads CASTRRGSRGSSTDTQYF. CDR3 DNA sequence: TGTGCCAGCACAAGGAGGGGCTCTCGCGGCTCTAGCACAGATACGCAGTATTTT.

The gene calls are TRBV5-1 and TRBJ2-5, with no clear D. Germline V CDR1 and CDR2: SGHRS, YFSETQ. The CDR3 runs 13 residues. Deletions cut 4 bases from V and 0 bases from J, with 7 bases between. The CDR3, as DNA: TGCGCCAGCAGCCCCTCGTACCAAGAGACCCAGTACTTC. Translating it yields CASSPSYQETQYF.

The rearrangement uses TRBV7-3 and TRBJ2-3; D is unresolved. Trimming cost V 2 bases and J 0 bases, with 3 bases left between them. This CDR3 spans 13 amino acids. Looked up from germline, CDR1 is SGHTA and CDR2 is FQGTGA. The CDR3 reads CASSLLSTDTQYF. The CDR3 DNA reads as TGTGCCAGCAGCTTACTGAGCACAGATACGCAGTATTTT.

V gene TRBV6-6 combines with J gene TRBJ1-4; D gene unclear. Looked up from germline, CDR1 is MNHNY and CDR2 is SVGAGI (reference sequence). The CDR3 sequence is 14 residues long. V was clipped by 6 bases and J by 6 bases, with 14 bases between them. The CDR3 region is CASRAVREYEKLFF. In nucleotides, the CDR3 is TGTGCCAGCAGGGCGGTGAGGGAATATGAAAAACTGTTTTTT.

This chain links TRBV24-1 with TRBJ2-5, with TRBD2 matching over 15 bases. V shed 0 bases, J shed 7 bases, and the junction held 5 bases outside the gene matches. Germline CDR1 reads KGHDR; CDR2 reads SFDVKD. CDR3 length: 17 amino acids. The CDR3 loop is CATSDLGTSGGKGTQYF. The CDR3 DNA reads as TGTGCCACCAGTGATTTGGGGACTAGCGGGGGGAAAGGGACCCAGTACTTC.

This chain connects TRBV10-3 to TRBJ2-3; tentatively, D is TRBD2 (6 bases). Germline loops: CDR1 ENHRY, CDR2 SYGVKD. V was trimmed by 0 bases and J by 5 bases, leaving 9 bases between them. This CDR3 spans 14 amino acids. This CDR3 is CAISESTREDTQYF. CDR3 in DNA: TGTGCCATCAGTGAGTCGACTAGGGAAGATACGCAGTATTTT.

J is TRBJ2-7 and V is TRBV15; the match to TRBD2 covers 9 bases. The V segment lost 1 base and the J segment 0 bases; nucleotides outside the gene matches: 4. CDR1 is LNHNV, CDR2 YYDKDF, per germline (reference sequence). This CDR3 has 16 residues. CDR3 bases: TGTGCCACCAGCAGAGGACTAGCGGATAGCTCCTACGAGCAGTACTTC. This translates into CATSRGLADSSYEQYF.

The chain couples TRBV7-9 to TRBJ1-2; 8 bases are shared with TRBD1. CDR3 length: 13 residues. CDR1 and CDR2 (germline): SEHNR, FQNEAQ (reference sequence). V was clipped by 5 bases and J by 4 bases; unmatched bases: 3. CDR3 sequence reads: CASSPGQGYGYTF. In DNA form, the CDR3 reads TGTGCCAGCAGCCCAGGACAGGGCTATGGCTACACCTTC.

This clone occurred a few times. The genes are TRBV2 and TRBJ1-2; perhaps TRBD1 as D (6 bases). The CDR3 loop spans 12 amino acids. V gave up 10 bases and J gave up 10 bases, with 19 bases separating them. Germline V gives CDR1 SNHLY, CDR2 FYNNEI. The CDR3 nucleotides are TGTGCCACGGGGGCTACAGGGAGGGACTACACCTTC. The encoded protein is CATGATGRDYTF.

J is TRBJ2-7 and V is TRBV5-1; 7 nucleotides align to TRBD2. Germline lookup yields CDR1 SGHRS and CDR2 YFSETQ. The CDR3 loop spans 15 amino acids. The J segment lost 2 bases and the V segment lost 4 bases, leaving 9 bases of the junction unmatched. The CDR3 is CASSVGGEPTYEQYF. DNA for the CDR3: TGCGCCAGCAGCGTTGGGGGGGAGCCTACCTACGAGCAGTACTTC.

V usage is TRBV19 and J usage is TRBJ2-7; D may be TRBD2 (6 bases). CDR1 and CDR2 (germline): LNHDA, SQIVND (reference sequence). The CDR3 contains 14 residues. Trimming cost V 7 bases and J 7 bases, with 20 bases left between them. In DNA form, the CDR3 reads TGTGCCAGTACTCCTCGGGGGTCCTTAGATGAGCAGTACTTC. This encodes CASTPRGSLDEQYF.

The chain joins TRBV27 to TRBJ2-5; TRBD1 is a possible D gene (6 bases). With 4 bases removed from V and 2 bases from J, the gap between germline ends came to 11 bases. Germline CDR1 is MNHEY and CDR2 is SMNVEV (reference sequence). The CDR3 has 14 amino acids. The DNA of the CDR3 is TGTGCCAGCAGTTCTCGGACAGAGCAAGAGACCCAGTACTTC. The encoded protein is CASSSRTEQETQYF.